This paragraph reports one T cell receptor (beta chain). The study ran its PCR with 60 Vbeta and 13 Jbeta primers. The method was immunoSEQ multiplex PCR; TCRdb's version includes in-frame clones alone and lacks a portion of them. The data contain 35,000 to 55,000 clones, under 70% of them seen just once; the ten biggest clones take up 12%. The CDR3 sequence is 15 residues long. The germline CDR1 and CDR2 sequences are SGHRS and YFSETQ. Trimming took 0 bases from V and 0 from J, leaving 8 bases between them. The data originate from a study of cytomegalovirus exposure and HLA in healthy donors. V gene TRBV5-1 combines with J gene TRBJ2-3, with TRBD2 as a possible D gene (6 bases). The TCR was taken from a man in his fifties or sixties in good health and CMV-seropositive. Sequenced input: PBMCs. The CDR3 spells CASSLGGASTDTQYF. The DNA for the CDR3 is TGCGCCAGCAGCTTGGGCGGGGCTAGCACAGATACGCAGTATTTT. The whole variable domain, remainder taken from reference TRBV5-1 and TRBJ2-3, is KAGVTQTPRYLIKTRGQQVTLSCSPISGHRSVSWYQQTPGQGLQFLFEYFSETQRNKGNFPGRFSGRQFSNSRSEMNVSTLELGDSALYLCASSLGGASTDTQYFGPGTRLTVL.